Listed below are T cell receptor beta chains from one sample, sequenced in a study of T cell repertoires in aging, cancer and after chemotherapy. Using its own MiXCR run on the multiplex PCR reads, TCRdb lists one record per CDR3 protein. The sample has some 6,300 distinct CDR3 sequences, 23% seen once. The specimen was blood. These receptors all come from a human donor with a blood cancer. Both conserved end residues are part of each CDR3. D genes are given only for firm matches. Some rows have no size entry. The others give once, few or many, or a class for an expanded clone.

cdr3_aa,cdr3_nt,j_call,clone_size,v_call,d_call
CASSDPRSSYNEQFF,TGTGCCAGCAGTGATCCGCGGAGCTCCTACAATGAGCAGTTCTTC,TRBJ2-1,NA,TRBV25-1,NA
CASRLGTVNTEAFF,TGTGCCAGCAGATTAGGGACGGTGAACACTGAAGCTTTCTTT,TRBJ1-1,few,TRBV6-1,NA
CTIEGLNQPQHF,TGTACGATAGAGGGGCTCAATCAGCCCCAGCATTTT,TRBJ1-5,NA,TRBV12-3/TRBV12-4,NA
CSVERGTDTQYF,TGCAGCGTTGAACGGGGGACGGATACGCAGTATTTT,TRBJ2-3,large,TRBV29-1,NA
CASSQGGSSVFTTDTQYF,TGTGCCAGCAGCCAAGGGGGGTCGTCGGTCTTCACCACAGATACGCAGTATTTT,TRBJ2-3,NA,TRBV4-2,NA
CASLLANTSYEQYF,TGCGCCAGCCTACTAGCGAATACCTCCTACGAGCAGTACTTC,TRBJ2-7,NA,TRBV10-3,TRBD2
CASRRAGANVLTF,TGCGCCAGCCGTCGCGCTGGGGCCAACGTCCTGACTTTC,TRBJ2-6,NA,TRBV5-1,NA
CASSLAAGPQETQYF,TGTGCCAGCAGCTTAGCTGCGGGGCCCCAAGAGACCCAGTACTTC,TRBJ2-5,medium-sized,TRBV7-6,NA
CSAHGRRLDGELFF,TGCAGTGCCCATGGACGGAGGCTTGACGGGGAGCTGTTTTTT,TRBJ2-2,NA,TRBV20-1,NA
CASSFDRGRGNEQFF,TGTGCCAGCAGTTTTGACAGGGGTAGAGGCAATGAGCAGTTCTTC,TRBJ2-1,NA,TRBV27,TRBD1
CAWSLISGNTIYF,TGTGCCTGGAGCCTGATCTCTGGAAACACCATATATTTT,TRBJ1-3,medium-sized,TRBV30,NA
CASSPGPSTQNYGYTF,TGCGCCAGCAGCCCCGGACCCTCCACCCAAAACTATGGCTACACCTTC,TRBJ1-2,NA,TRBV5-1,NA
CASSSSGQNSNQPQHF,TGTGCCAGCAGCTCCTCGGGACAGAATAGCAATCAGCCCCAGCATTTT,TRBJ1-5,NA,TRBV7-6,TRBD1
CASSFHEGDTGELFF,TGCGCCAGCAGCTTTCACGAGGGGGACACCGGGGAGCTGTTTTTT,TRBJ2-2,few,TRBV5-1,NA
CSVSPGLAGVETQYF,TGCAGCGTCTCACCGGGACTAGCGGGAGTTGAGACCCAGTACTTC,TRBJ2-5,medium-sized,TRBV29-1,TRBD2
CASSQDLTRAGDYNEQFF,TGCGCCAGCAGCCAAGATTTGACACGAGCGGGAGACTACAATGAGCAGTTCTTC,TRBJ2-1,NA,TRBV5-4,TRBD2
CSAHTGAPYGYTF,TGCAGTGCTCATACGGGGGCGCCCTATGGCTACACCTTC,TRBJ1-2,NA,TRBV20-1,NA